This T cell receptor beta chain is drawn from a study of T-cell reconstitution after alpha-beta-depleted transplantation in children. For TCRbeta, the library was prepared with unique molecular identifiers. TCRdb fed the PCR reads into MiXCR, producing one record per CDR3 protein. The table shows about 480,000 distinct CDR3 sequences, with about 12% occurring only once. This CDR3 spans 13 amino acids. Trimming shortened V by 5 bases and J by 3 bases, and 9 bases separated the two germline ends. Germline lookup yields CDR1 SGHVS and CDR2 FQNEAQ. This clonotype was counted at least ten times. The chain combines TRBV7-8 with TRBJ2-3; no clear D gene. This sequence originates from a human donor who donated a stem cell graft to a child with combined immunodeficiency. The sample was PBMCs from the stem cell graft donor, taken from the stem cell graft. CDR3 coding DNA: TGTGCCAGCAGCCCCGCCCCGACAGATACGCAGTATTTT. Translation: CASSPAPTDTQYF.